The rows below give T cell receptor beta chains drawn from one sample of a study of OX40 agonist ivuxolimab in advanced cancers. The method was immunoSEQ multiplex PCR; TCRdb's version includes in-frame clones alone and lacks a portion of them. The data hold about 81,000 clones, with 88% observed a single time. The source was CD4+ or CD8+ T cells sorted from blood, collected in a trial of the OX40 agonist ivuxolimab. Every receptor here comes from an adult with an advanced solid tumor such as melanoma, head and neck, liver or kidney cancer. The CDR3 runs from the conserved cysteine through the conserved F or W. The D gene is left open where the match is weak. Size is omitted from some rows. Given values are once, few, many or a class for expanded clones.

V gene,J gene,D gene,clone size,CDR3 length,CDR3 DNA,CDR3 protein
TRBV9,TRBJ1-5,-,-,13,TGTGCCAGCAGTGAGGGTCTGAATCAGCCCCAGCATTTT,CASSEGLNQPQHF
TRBV14,TRBJ2-1,-,-,16,TGTGCCAGCAGCCAAGAGGCTCGCAGGGTCGGGGATGAGCAGTTCTTC,CASSQEARRVGDEQFF
TRBV11-3,TRBJ1-1,-,-,13,TGTGCCAGCAGCTTGGAACCGGGCACTGAAGCTTTCTTT,CASSLEPGTEAFF
TRBV7-2,TRBJ2-1,TRBD2,-,18,TGTGCCAGCAGCCCTTTGACTAGCGGGGGAATCTCCTACAATGAGCAGTTCTTC,CASSPLTSGGISYNEQFF
TRBV11-3,TRBJ2-5,-,once,16,TGTGCCAGCAGCGCAGGACAAGTGGGACATGAAGAGACCCAGTACTTC,CASSAGQVGHEETQYF
TRBV7-2,TRBJ1-2,-,-,15,TGTGCCAGCAGCTTAGGAATGGGGGTGAACTATGGCTACACCTTC,CASSLGMGVNYGYTF
TRBV6-1,TRBJ1-2,-,-,16,TGTGCCAGCAGTGAGACCGGGACCGCAGTTAACTATGGCTACACCTTC,CASSETGTAVNYGYTF
TRBV28,TRBJ2-7,-,-,14,TGTGCCAGTGGCTTGGGGGGATACTCCTACGAGCAGTACTTC,CASGLGGYSYEQYF
TRBV7-9,TRBJ1-1,TRBD1,once,15,TGTGCCAGCAGGCTCAGGGGGAGCGTGAACACTGAAGCTTTCTTT,CASRLRGSVNTEAFF
TRBV6-1,TRBJ1-5,TRBD1,few,13,TGTGCCAGCAGCGGGACAGGGTCTCAGCCCCAGCATTTT,CASSGTGSQPQHF
TRBV19,TRBJ2-3,-,-,15,TGTGCCAGTCGGATTACAGGAGACTTCACAGATACGCAGTATTTT,CASRITGDFTDTQYF
TRBV18,TRBJ1-4,-,-,13,TGTGCCAGCTCACCGGACGGTAATGAAAAACTGTTTTTT,CASSPDGNEKLFF
TRBV19,TRBJ1-5,-,-,13,TGTGCCAGTAGTATGGCAGGGAATCAGCCCCAGCATTTT,CASSMAGNQPQHF
TRBV5-1,TRBJ2-7,TRBD1,-,15,TGCGCCAGCAGCTCCGAACAGGGGCGCCCGCGTGAGCAGTACTTC,CASSSEQGRPREQYF
TRBV19,TRBJ2-5,-,-,12,TGTGCCAGTAGTCCTGTCGGTGAGACCCAGTACTTC,CASSPVGETQYF
TRBV4-1,TRBJ1-5,-,-,14,TGCGCCAGCAGCCAAAACCATGGGAATCAGCCCCAGCATTTT,CASSQNHGNQPQHF
TRBV9,TRBJ2-3,-,-,13,TGTGCCAGCAGCTTCGGCCTGGCAGATACGCAGTATTTT,CASSFGLADTQYF
TRBV6-1,TRBJ2-3,TRBD1,-,17,TGTGCCAGCAGTGCCCGATCCCGACAGGGGCGAGGAGATACGCAGTATTTT,CASSARSRQGRGDTQYF
TRBV19,TRBJ2-5,TRBD1,-,13,TGTGCCACCGCACAGGGGGCAGAGGAGACCCAGTACTTC,CATAQGAEETQYF
TRBV6-1,TRBJ2-2,TRBD2,-,16,TGTGCCAGCAGTGAAAGGCGCAGCGGGGGCACCGGGGAGCTGTTTTTT,CASSERRSGGTGELFF